The source of this TCR beta chain is a study of T cells in Graves' hyperthyroidism and ophthalmopathy. Only a few counts were recorded for this clonotype. The antigen is not known. Amplification yielded TCR beta CDR3 regions, with RNA transcripts as the source. HTBI primers were used for first-round RT-PCR of the TCR CDR3. MiXCR was run by TCRdb on the multiplex PCR reads, yielding one entry per CDR3 protein. The sample carries hundreds of thousands of distinct CDR3 sequences, approximately 14% recorded once. The study's findings and limits: Blood also showed most of the thyroid clonotypes that were expanded above 0.001.

This TCR derives from a woman in her forties or fifties with Graves' ophthalmopathy. Material: blood.

CDR3 in DNA: TGTGCCAGCAGTCTCCCGGACAGGGGACGGACTGAAGCTTTCTTT. Its protein is CASSLPDRGRTEAFF. The chain joins TRBV12-3 or TRBV12-4 to TRBJ1-1; 9 nucleotides align to TRBD1. Trimming cost V 5 bases and J 5 bases; bases outside gene matches: 9. This CDR3 comprises 15 residues.